This note documents a single T cell receptor (beta chain) sequence. Profiled with immunoSEQ multiplex PCR; TCRdb holds only in-frame clones, not every one. The table has roughly 660,000 clones, 90% seen once. V was trimmed by 5 bases and J by 1 base, leaving 11 bases between them. Looked up from germline, CDR1 is MNHNY and CDR2 is SVGAGI (reference sequence). This CDR3 has 14 residues. This sample stems from a study of shared clonotypes between healthy human individuals. The V call is TRBV6-6, the J call TRBJ1-1, with D uncertain. The sample was memory CD8+ T cells from PBMCs. The subset denotes: CD45RO+ cells pooled with CCR7-negative TemRA cells. The sequence was obtained from a young man in good health. Some clones in this sample may be carry-over from other donors' samples. This CDR3 is CASSPHGANTEAFF. DNA of the CDR3: TGTGCCAGCAGTCCCCACGGCGCGAACACTGAAGCTTTCTTT.